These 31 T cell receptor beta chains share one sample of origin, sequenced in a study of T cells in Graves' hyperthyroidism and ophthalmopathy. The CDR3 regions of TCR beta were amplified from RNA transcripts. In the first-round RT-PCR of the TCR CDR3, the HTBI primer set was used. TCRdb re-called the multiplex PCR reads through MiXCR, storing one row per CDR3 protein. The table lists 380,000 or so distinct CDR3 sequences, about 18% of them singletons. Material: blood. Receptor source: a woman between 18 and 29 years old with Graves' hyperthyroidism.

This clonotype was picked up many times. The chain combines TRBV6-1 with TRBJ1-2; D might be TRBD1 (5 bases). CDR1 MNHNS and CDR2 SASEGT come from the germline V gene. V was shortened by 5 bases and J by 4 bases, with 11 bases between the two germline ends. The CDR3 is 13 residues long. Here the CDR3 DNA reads TGTGCCAGCAGTCCGGACAAGCTCTATGGCTACACCTTC. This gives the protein CASSPDKLYGYTF.

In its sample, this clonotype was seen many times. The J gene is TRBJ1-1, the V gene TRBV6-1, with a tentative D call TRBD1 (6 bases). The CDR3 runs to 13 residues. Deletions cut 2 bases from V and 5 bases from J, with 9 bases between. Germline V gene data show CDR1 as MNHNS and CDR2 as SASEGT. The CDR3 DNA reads TGTGCCAGCAGTGAAAGGGGGTATACTGAAGCTTTCTTT. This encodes CASSERGYTEAFF.

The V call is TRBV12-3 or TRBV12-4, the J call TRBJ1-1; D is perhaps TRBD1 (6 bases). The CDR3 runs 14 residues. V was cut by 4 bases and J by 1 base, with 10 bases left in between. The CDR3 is CASSSRDKNTEAFF. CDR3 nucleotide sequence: TGTGCCAGCAGTTCCCGGGACAAGAACACTGAAGCTTTCTTT.

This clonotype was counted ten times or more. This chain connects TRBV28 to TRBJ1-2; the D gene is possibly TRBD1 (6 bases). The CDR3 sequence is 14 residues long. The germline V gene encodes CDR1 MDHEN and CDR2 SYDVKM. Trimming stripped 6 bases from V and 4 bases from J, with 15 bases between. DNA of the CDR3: TGTGCCAGCAGGCGAACGGGACACCGCTATGGCTACACCTTC. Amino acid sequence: CASRRTGHRYGYTF.

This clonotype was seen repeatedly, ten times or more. CDR3 nucleotide sequence: TGTGCCAGCGGTAAGGGGACCCACGAGCAGTACTTC. It is translated as CASGKGTHEQYF. V is TRBV12-3 or TRBV12-4 and J is TRBJ2-7; either TRBD1 or TRBD2 may fit D (5 bases each). Deletions cut 8 bases from V and 5 bases from J, with 13 bases between. This CDR3 has 12 amino acids.

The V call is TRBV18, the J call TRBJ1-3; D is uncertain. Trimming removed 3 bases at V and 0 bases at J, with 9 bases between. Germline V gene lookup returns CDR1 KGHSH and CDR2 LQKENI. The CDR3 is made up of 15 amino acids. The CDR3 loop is CASSPGRVSGNTIYF. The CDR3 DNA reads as TGTGCCAGCTCACCCGGACGGGTCTCTGGAAACACCATATATTTT.

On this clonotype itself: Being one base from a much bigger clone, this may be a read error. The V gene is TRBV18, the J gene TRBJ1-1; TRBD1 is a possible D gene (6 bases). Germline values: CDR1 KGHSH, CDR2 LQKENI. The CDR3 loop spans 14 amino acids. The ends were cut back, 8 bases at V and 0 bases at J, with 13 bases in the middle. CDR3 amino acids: CASALGHVNTEAFF. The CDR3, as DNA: TGTGCCAGCGCACTGGGACACGTGAACACTGAAGCTTTCTTT.

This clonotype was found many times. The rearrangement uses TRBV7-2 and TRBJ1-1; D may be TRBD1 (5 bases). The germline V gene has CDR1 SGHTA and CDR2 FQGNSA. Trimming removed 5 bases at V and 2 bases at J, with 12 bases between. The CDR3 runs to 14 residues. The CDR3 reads CASSPRGDNTEAFF. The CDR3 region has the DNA TGTGCCAGCAGCCCTAGAGGGGACAACACTGAAGCTTTCTTT.

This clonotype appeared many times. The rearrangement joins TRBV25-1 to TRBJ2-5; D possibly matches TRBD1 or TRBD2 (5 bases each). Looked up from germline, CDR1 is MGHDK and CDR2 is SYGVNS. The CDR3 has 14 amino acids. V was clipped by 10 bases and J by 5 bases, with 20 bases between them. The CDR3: CATRPDIGTETQYF. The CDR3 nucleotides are TGTGCCACCCGCCCTGACATCGGGACGGAGACCCAGTACTTC.

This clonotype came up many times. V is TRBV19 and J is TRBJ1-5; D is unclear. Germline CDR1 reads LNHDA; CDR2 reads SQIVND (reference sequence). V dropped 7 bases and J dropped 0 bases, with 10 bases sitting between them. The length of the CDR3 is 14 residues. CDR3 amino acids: CASIPNYSNQPQHF. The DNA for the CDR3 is TGTGCCAGTATCCCCAATTATAGCAATCAGCCCCAGCATTTT.

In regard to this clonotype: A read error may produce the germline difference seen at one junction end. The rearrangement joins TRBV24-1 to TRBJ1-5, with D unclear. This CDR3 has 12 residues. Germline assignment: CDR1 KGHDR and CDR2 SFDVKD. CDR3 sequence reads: CATSDPNQAQHF. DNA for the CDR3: TGTGCCACCAGTGATCCTAATCAGGCCCAGCATTTT.

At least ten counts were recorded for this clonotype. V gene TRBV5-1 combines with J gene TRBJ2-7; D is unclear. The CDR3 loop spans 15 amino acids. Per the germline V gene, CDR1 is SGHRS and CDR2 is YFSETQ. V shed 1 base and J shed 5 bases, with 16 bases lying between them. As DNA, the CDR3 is TGCGCCAGCAGCTTGTTTGGGGAAAGTATCCACGAGCAGTACTTC. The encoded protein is CASSLFGESIHEQYF.

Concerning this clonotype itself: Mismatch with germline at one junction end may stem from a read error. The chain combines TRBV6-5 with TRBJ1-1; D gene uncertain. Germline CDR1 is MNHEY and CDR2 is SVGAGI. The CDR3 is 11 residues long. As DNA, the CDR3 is TGTGCCAGCAGTAACTCAGGAGAAGCTTTCTTT. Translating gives CASSNSGEAFF.

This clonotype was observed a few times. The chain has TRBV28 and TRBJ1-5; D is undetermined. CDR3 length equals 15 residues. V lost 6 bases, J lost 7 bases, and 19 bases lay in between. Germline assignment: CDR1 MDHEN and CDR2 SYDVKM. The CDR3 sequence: CASSPRGAWGQPQHF. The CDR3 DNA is TGTGCCAGCAGCCCCAGAGGTGCCTGGGGACAGCCCCAGCATTTT.

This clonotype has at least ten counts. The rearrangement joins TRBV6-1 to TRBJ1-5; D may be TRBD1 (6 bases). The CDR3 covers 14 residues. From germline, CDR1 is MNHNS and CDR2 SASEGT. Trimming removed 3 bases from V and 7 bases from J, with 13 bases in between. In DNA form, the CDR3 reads TGTGCCAGCAGTGAGGCTGGGGGCAGACAGCCCCAGCATTTT. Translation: CASSEAGGRQPQHF.

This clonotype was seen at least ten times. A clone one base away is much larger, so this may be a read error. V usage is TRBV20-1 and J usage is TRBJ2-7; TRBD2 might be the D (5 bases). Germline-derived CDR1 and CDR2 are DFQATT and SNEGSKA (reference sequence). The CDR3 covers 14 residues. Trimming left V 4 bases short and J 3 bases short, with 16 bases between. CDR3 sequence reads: CSATPPAEVYEQYF. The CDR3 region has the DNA TGCAGTGCTACTCCTCCGGCGGAGGTCTACGAGCAGTACTTC.

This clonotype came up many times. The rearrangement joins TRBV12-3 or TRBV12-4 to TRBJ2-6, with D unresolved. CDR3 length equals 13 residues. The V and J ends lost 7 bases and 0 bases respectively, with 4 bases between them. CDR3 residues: CASKISGANVLTF. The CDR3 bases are TGTGCCAGCAAGATCTCTGGGGCCAACGTCCTGACTTTC.

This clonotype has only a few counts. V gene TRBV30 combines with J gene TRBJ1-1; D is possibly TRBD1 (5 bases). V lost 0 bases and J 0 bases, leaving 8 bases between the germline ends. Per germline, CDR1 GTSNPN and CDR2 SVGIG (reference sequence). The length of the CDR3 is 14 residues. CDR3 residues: CAWSVKGLNTEAFF. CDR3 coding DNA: TGTGCCTGGAGTGTAAAGGGACTGAACACTGAAGCTTTCTTT.

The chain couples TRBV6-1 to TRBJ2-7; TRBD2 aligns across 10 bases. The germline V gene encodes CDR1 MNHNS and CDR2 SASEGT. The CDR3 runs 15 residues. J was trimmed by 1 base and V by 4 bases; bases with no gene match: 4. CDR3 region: CASSVSGGASYEQYF. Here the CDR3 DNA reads TGTGCCAGCAGTGTGAGCGGGGGGGCGTCCTACGAGCAGTACTTC.

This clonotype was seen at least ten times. CDR3 sequence: CASSQVRKTGRVETQYF. As DNA, the CDR3 is TGCGCCAGCAGCCAAGTGCGCAAGACGGGGAGGGTAGAGACCCAGTACTTC. The rearrangement uses TRBV4-1 and TRBJ2-5; TRBD2 agrees at 7 bases. Losses at the gene ends were 1 base for V and 4 bases for J; bases not matched to a gene: 12. Germline CDR1 MGHRA, CDR2 YSYEKL. The CDR3 is 17 residues long.

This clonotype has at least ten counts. The CDR3 is CASSNDGNYGYTF. CDR3 DNA sequence: TGTGCCAGCAGTAATGACGGTAACTATGGCTACACCTTC. This chain links TRBV28 with TRBJ1-2; D is unresolved. This CDR3 region has 13 residues. Germline CDR1 MDHEN, CDR2 SYDVKM. The germline V and J ends were trimmed by 5 bases and 1 base, with 8 bases remaining between them.

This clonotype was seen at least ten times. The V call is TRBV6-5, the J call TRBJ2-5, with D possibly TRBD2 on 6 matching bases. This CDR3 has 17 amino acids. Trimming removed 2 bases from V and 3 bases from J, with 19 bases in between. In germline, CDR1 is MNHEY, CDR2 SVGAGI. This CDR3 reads CASSYRRGWRAKETQYF. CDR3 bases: TGTGCCAGCAGTTACCGCCGAGGTTGGAGGGCCAAAGAGACCCAGTACTTC.

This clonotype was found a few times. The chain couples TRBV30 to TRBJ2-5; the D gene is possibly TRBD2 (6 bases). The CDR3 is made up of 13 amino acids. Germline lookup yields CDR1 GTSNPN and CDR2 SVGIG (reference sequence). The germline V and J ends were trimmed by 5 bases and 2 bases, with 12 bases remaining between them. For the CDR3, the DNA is TGTGCCTGGGCCCGGGACTTACAAGAGACCCAGTACTTC. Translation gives CAWARDLQETQYF.

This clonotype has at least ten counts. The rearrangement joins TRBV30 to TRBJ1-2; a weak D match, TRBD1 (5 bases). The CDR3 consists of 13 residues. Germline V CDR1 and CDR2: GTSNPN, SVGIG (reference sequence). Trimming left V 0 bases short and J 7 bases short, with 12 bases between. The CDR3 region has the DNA TGTGCCTGGAGTGTGGAGGGTAGGGGTGGCTACACCTTC. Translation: CAWSVEGRGGYTF.

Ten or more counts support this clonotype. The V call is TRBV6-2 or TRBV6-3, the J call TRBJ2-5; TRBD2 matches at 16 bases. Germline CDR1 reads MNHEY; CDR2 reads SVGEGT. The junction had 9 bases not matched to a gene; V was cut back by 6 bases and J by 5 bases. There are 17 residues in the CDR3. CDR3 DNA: TGTGCCAGCAGCCCCGGGACTAGCGGGGGGGCGAAGGAGACCCAGTACTTC. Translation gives CASSPGTSGGAKETQYF.

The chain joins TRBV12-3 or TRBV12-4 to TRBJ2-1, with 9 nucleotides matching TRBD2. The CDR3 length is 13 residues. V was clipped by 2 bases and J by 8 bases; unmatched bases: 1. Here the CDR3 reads CASSLSGGYEQFF. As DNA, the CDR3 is TGTGCCAGCAGTTTAAGCGGGGGGTATGAGCAGTTCTTC.

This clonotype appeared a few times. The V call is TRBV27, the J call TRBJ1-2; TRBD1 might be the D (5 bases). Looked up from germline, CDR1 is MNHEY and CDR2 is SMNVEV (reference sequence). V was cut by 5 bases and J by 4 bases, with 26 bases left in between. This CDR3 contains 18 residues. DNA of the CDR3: TGTGCCAGCAGTGTGGGGACTAGACCGAGCCAAAATTCCTATGGCTACACCTTC. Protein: CASSVGTRPSQNSYGYTF.

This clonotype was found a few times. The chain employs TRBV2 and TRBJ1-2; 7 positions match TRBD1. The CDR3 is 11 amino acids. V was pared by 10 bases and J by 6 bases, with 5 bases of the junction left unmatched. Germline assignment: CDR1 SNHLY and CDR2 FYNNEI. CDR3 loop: CATGTANGYTF. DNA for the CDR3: TGTGCCACCGGGACAGCTAATGGCTACACCTTC.

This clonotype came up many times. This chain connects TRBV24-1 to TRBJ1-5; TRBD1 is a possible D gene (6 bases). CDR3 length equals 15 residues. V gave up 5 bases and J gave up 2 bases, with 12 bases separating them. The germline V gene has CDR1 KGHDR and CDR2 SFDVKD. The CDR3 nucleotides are TGTGCCACCAGTGCACAGGGAGGTGGCAATCAGCCCCAGCATTTT. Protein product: CATSAQGGGNQPQHF.

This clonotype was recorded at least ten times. The CDR3 nucleotides are TGTGCCAGCAGCTCCTGGACGGGATACGAGCAGTACTTC. Translation gives CASSSWTGYEQYF. The chain links TRBV7-2 to TRBJ2-7, with D tentatively TRBD2 (5 bases). CDR3 length equals 13 residues. The germline V and J ends were trimmed by 4 bases and 4 bases, with 11 bases remaining between them. Per the germline V gene, CDR1 is SGHTA and CDR2 is FQGNSA.

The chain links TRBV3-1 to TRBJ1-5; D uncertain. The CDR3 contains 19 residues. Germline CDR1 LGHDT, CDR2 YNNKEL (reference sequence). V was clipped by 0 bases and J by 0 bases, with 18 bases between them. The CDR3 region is CASSQDRRGHLYSNQPQHF. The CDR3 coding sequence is TGTGCCAGCAGCCAAGATAGACGCGGCCACCTCTATAGCAATCAGCCCCAGCATTTT. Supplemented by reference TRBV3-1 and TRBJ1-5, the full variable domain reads DTAVSQTPKYLVTQMGNDKSIKCEQNLGHDTMYWYKQDSKKFLKIMFSYNNKELIINETVPNRFSPKSPDKAHLNLHINSLELGDSAVYFCASSQDRRGHLYSNQPQHFGDGTRLSIL.